Listed below are T cell receptor beta chains from one sample, sequenced in a study of blood T cell repertoires in COVID-19. Here immunoSEQ multiplex PCR was the method, and the copy in TCRdb shows in-frame clones only, minus some. The sample has roughly 63,000 clones, roughly 85% seen once; the top ten hold roughly a third. The sequencing input was peripheral blood. All receptors derive from a human donor in a cohort sampled during active COVID-19. Each CDR3 is given without its conserved first and last residue.

j_call v_call cdr3_length cdr3_aa
TRBJ1-5 TRBV7-9 11 ASSLGWSQPQH
TRBJ2-4 TRBV21-1 18 ASQTPAVRDRVLSKNIQY
TRBJ2-2 TRBV29-1 13 SVALVAGAIGELF
TRBJ2-7 TRBV20-1 9 SARAGAEQY
TRBJ2-5 TRBV2 14 ASSPSRTGEGGTQY
TRBJ2-3 TRBV6-5 11 ASSTSGKDTQY
TRBJ2-1 TRBV6-4 13 ASSVEDTGYNEQF
TRBJ2-7 TRBV5-1 13 ASSPESRRAGEQY
TRBJ2-3 TRBV6-2/TRBV6-3 13 ASSSGSGPTDTQY
TRBJ1-4 TRBV7-9 13 ASSFCRVLEEKLF
TRBJ1-4 TRBV9 13 ASSVWGNEGEKLF
TRBJ2-5 TRBV7-3 11 ASSLVGTETQY
TRBJ1-6 TRBV11-3 12 ASSKAGGESPLH
TRBJ2-3 TRBV24-1 11 ATSEGNTDTQY
TRBJ2-5 TRBV4-1 17 ASSQDGGLARVNQETQY
TRBJ2-3 TRBV3-1/TRBV3-2 11 ASSHGGANTQY
TRBJ2-1 TRBV7-9 14 ASSPRRLAEYNEQF
TRBJ1-2 TRBV5-4 11 ASSSDRARGYT
TRBJ2-3 TRBV6-1 13 ASSDVGQGTDTQY
TRBJ2-3 TRBV6-1 12 ASSDTAGTDTQY
TRBJ1-1 TRBV6-6 14 ASSYRDRGPDTEAF
TRBJ1-1 TRBV9 11 ASSVGARTEAF
TRBJ2-2 TRBV7-8 12 ASSALIDRGELF
TRBJ1-2 TRBV7-9 10 ASSATGDGYT
TRBJ2-3 TRBV2 11 ASRGLWTDTQY
TRBJ2-2 TRBV11-2 13 ASRTGILRTGELF
TRBJ2-7 TRBV14 12 ASSRGGSSYEQY
TRBJ1-4 TRBV5-1 11 ASSVPPTGKLF
TRBJ2-3 TRBV5-1 11 ASSPGQTDTQY
TRBJ1-6 TRBV28 14 ASRTYRGQGSSPLH
TRBJ1-2 TRBV19 11 ASSPGVVYGYT
TRBJ2-1 TRBV12-3/TRBV12-4 10 ASRLAGAEQF
TRBJ2-1 TRBV15 17 ATSNRTSGRFLSYNEQF
TRBJ2-5 TRBV5-6 14 ASSLWGEINQETQY
TRBJ2-7 TRBV5-4 14 ASSELPGQGFYEQY
TRBJ2-1 TRBV2 11 ASSAWLENEQF
TRBJ2-3 TRBV10-3 12 AISRQGYADTQY
TRBJ2-7 TRBV5-1 14 ASSLAGGIDRYEQY
TRBJ2-1 TRBV20-1 12 SASLSGSYNEQF
TRBJ2-5 TRBV7-9 15 ASSFPRGDRGRETQY
TRBJ1-1 TRBV5-1 12 ASSHGGLATEAF
TRBJ1-2 TRBV5-1 13 ASSLETGNNYGYT
TRBJ2-4 TRBV5-1 12 ASSLGTSGSIQY
TRBJ2-1 TRBV7-9 13 ASSPLAGQDNEQF
TRBJ2-5 TRBV19 12 ASSRRTLQETQY
TRBJ2-7 TRBV5-6 15 ASSLARAGGWAYEQY
TRBJ2-7 TRBV27 15 ASSLVPSGRRVYEQY
TRBJ1-5 TRBV5-6 13 ASSFYGTSNQPQH
TRBJ2-1 TRBV30 13 AWSPPGLANNEQF
TRBJ2-1 TRBV4-2 13 ASSQGTASHNEQF
TRBJ2-1 TRBV27 13 ASRNRDRRQGEQF
TRBJ1-4 TRBV28 12 ASTETGTTKKLF
TRBJ2-1 TRBV25-1 16 ASSEWRASTPGRNEQF
TRBJ1-1 TRBV4-1 14 ASSQDLIRVNTEAF
TRBJ2-3 TRBV6-5 11 ATSSARTDTQY
TRBJ2-1 TRBV4-3 17 ASSLGLAGGPELRNEQF
TRBJ1-1 TRBV5-4 14 ASSARAGRSNTEAF